Reported below is one T cell receptor beta chain. As yet, its antigen is unknown. Trimming left V 0 bases short and J 14 bases short, with 11 bases between. The CDR3 contains 13 residues. Germline loops: CDR1 MGHRA, CDR2 YSYEKL. With no exceptions, donors were healthy Caucasians. A template switching step contributed a universal primer site, while unique molecular identifiers were present in the cDNA. TCRdb re-analysed the 5' RACE reads in MiXCR, keeping a single row per CDR3 protein. The table records about 890,000 distinct CDR3 sequences, 12% of them present only once. This sample was included in a study of identical twins. Study results and limitations: Cord blood beta clonotypes present at high abundance carried fewer insertions; no such pattern appeared in memory repertoires.

These sequences were also reported in another study, on yellow fever vaccine responses in identical twins.

V usage is TRBV4-1 and J usage is TRBJ1-6; D ambiguous. This clonotype originated in a woman under 30 in good health. Sequencing was carried out using PBMCs. The CDR3 DNA sequence: TGCGCCAGCAGCCAAGAAGTTGGGGTGGCCCTCCACTTT. Translation: CASSQEVGVALHF.